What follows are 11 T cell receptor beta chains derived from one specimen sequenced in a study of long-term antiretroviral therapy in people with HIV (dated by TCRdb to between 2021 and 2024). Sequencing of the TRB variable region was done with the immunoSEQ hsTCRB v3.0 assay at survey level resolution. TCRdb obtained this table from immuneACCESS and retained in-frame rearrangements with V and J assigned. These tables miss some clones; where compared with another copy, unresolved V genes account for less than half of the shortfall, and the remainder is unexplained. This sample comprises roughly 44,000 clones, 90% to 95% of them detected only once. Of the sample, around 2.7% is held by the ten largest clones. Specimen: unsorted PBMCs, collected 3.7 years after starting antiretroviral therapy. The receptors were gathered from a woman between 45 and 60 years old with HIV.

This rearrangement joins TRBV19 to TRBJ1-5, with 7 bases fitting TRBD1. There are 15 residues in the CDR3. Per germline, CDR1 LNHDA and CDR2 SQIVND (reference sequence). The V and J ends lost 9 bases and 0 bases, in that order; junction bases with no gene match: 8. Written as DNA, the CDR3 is TGTGCCAGCCGGGACAGAAGTTATAGCAATCAGCCCCAGCATTTT. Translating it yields CASRDRSYSNQPQHF. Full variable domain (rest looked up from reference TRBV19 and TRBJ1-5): DGGITQSPKYLFRKEGQNVTLSCEQNLNHDAMYWYRQDPGQGLRLIYYSQIVNDFQKGDIAEGYSVSREKKESFPLTVTSAQKNPTAFYLCASRDRSYSNQPQHFGDGTRLSIL.

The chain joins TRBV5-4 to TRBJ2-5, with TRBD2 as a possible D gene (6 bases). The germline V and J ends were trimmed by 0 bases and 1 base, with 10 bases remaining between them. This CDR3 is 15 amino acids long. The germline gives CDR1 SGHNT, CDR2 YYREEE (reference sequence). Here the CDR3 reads CASSLERGSQETQYF. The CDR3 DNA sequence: TGTGCCAGCAGCTTGGAACGGGGGAGCCAAGAGACCCAGTACTTC.

As DNA, the CDR3 is TGTGCCAGCAGCCTTCTCCCACTGAACACTGAAGCTTTCTTT. Translated, it gives CASSLLPLNTEAFF. The J gene is TRBJ1-1, the V gene TRBV5-8; unclear D gene. The CDR3 totals 14 residues. Germline values: CDR1 SGHTS, CDR2 YDEGEE. Trimming stripped 4 bases from V and 0 bases from J, with 10 bases between.

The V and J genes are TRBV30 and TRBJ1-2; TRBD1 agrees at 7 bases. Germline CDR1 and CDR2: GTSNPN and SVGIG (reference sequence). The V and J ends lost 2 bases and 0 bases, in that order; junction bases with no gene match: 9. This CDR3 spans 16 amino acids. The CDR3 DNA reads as TGTGCCTGGAGTTGGGACAGTATTACTTCTAACTATGGCTACACCTTC. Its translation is CAWSWDSITSNYGYTF. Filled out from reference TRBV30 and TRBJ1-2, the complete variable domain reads SQTIHQWPATLVQPVGSPLSLECTVEGTSNPNLYWYRQAAGRGLQLLFYSVGIGQISSEVPQNLSASRPQDRQFILSSKKLLLSDSGFYLCAWSWDSITSNYGYTFGSGTRLTVV.

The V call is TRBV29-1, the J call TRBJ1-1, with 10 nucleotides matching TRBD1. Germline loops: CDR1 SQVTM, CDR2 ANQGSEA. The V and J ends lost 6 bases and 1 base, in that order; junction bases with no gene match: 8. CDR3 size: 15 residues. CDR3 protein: CSVRRDRGRNTEAFF. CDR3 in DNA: TGCAGCGTCAGACGGGACAGGGGTAGGAACACTGAAGCTTTCTTT.

The CDR3 is CASSPIQTGISYNEQFF. Written as DNA, the CDR3 is TGTGCCAGCAGCCCTATTCAGACAGGGATCTCCTACAATGAGCAGTTCTTC. This chain links TRBV27 with TRBJ2-1, with 7 bases aligning to TRBD1. The CDR3 sequence is 17 residues long. The trim removed 6 bases at V and 0 bases at J, leaving 11 bases unmatched. In germline, CDR1 is MNHEY, CDR2 SMNVEV (reference sequence).

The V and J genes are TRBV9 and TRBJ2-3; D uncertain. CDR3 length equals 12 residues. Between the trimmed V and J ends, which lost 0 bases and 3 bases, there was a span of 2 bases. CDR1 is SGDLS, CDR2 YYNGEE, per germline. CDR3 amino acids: CASSVVTDTQYF. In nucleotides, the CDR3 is TGTGCCAGCAGCGTAGTTACAGATACGCAGTATTTT.

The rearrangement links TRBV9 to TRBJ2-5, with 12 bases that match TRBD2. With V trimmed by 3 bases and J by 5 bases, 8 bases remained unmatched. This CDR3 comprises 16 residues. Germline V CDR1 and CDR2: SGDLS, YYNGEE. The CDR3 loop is CASSDPSGGARETQYF. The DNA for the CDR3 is TGTGCCAGCAGCGACCCTAGCGGGGGGGCCCGGGAGACCCAGTACTTC. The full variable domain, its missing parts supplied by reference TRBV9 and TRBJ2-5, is DSGVTQTPKHLITATGQRVTLRCSPRSGDLSVYWYQQSLDQGLQFLIQYYNGEERAKGNILERFSAQQFPDLHSELNLSSLELGDSALYFCASSDPSGGARETQYFGPGTRLLVL.

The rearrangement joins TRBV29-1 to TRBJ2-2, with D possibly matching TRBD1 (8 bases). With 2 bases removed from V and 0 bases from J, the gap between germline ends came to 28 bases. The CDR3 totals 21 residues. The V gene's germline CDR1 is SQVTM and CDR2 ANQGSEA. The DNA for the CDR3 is TGCAGCGTTGAATCCCGGACAGGGAGGGGGTTCCGGTCAGCGAACACCGGGGAGCTGTTTTTT. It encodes CSVESRTGRGFRSANTGELFF.

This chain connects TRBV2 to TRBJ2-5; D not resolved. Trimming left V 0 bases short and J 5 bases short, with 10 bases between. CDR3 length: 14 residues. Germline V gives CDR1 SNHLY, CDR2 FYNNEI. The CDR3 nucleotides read TGTGCCAGCAGTGAAGCTAGACAACGTGAGACCCAGTACTTC. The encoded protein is CASSEARQRETQYF.

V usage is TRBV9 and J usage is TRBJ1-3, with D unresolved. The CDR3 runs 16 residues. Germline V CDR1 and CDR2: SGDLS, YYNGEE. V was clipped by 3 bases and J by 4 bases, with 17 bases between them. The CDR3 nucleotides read TGTGCCAGCAGCGAGGGCCCGCGGAGCGCCGGAAACACCATATATTTT. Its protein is CASSEGPRSAGNTIYF.